The 7 T cell receptor beta chains given below trace back to one sample, sequenced in a study of blood T cell repertoires in COVID-19. The data were produced by immunoSEQ multiplex PCR, yet TCRdb's version contains in-frame clones alone and is incomplete. The top ten clones hold 2.2% of a sample with fewer than 180,000 clones, around four fifths of them seen once. The sequencing input was peripheral blood. These receptors were taken from a man in his 70s with acute or convalescent COVID-19.

The chain has TRBV19 and TRBJ2-5; 10 bases line up with TRBD1. CDR1 and CDR2 from the germline V gene are LNHDA and SQIVND (reference sequence). V lost 6 bases and J lost 6; bases outside the gene matches: 10. The CDR3 covers 15 residues. This chain's CDR3 is CASSKGQGNWKTQYF. CDR3 bases: TGTGCCAGTAGCAAGGGACAGGGGAATTGGAAGACCCAGTACTTC. The full variable domain, in which reference TRBV19 and TRBJ2-5 provide the parts outside the CDR3, is DGGITQSPKYLFRKEGQNVTLSCEQNLNHDAMYWYRQDPGQGLRLIYYSQIVNDFQKGDIAEGYSVSREKKESFPLTVTSAQKNPTAFYLCASSKGQGNWKTQYFGPGTRLLVL.

J is TRBJ1-1 and V is TRBV12-3 or TRBV12-4; D gene uncertain. CDR3 length equals 12 residues. With 1 base removed from V and 10 bases from J, the gap between germline ends came to 10 bases. For the CDR3, the DNA is TGTGCCAGCAGTTTAGTAGGCCGAGGAGCTTTCTTT. Its translation is CASSLVGRGAFF.

This chain links TRBV10-3 with TRBJ2-3, with TRBD2 matching over 7 bases. Germline V CDR1 and CDR2: ENHRY, SYGVKD. The CDR3 totals 20 residues. Germline trimming cut 2 bases from V and 0 bases from J; bases unmatched to any gene: 17. The CDR3 spells CAISEPGLVETNLSTDTQYF. The CDR3 nucleotides are TGTGCCATCAGTGAGCCAGGACTAGTCGAGACTAATCTGAGCACAGATACGCAGTATTTT.

The chain links TRBV6-6 to TRBJ2-7, with D possibly TRBD1 on 6 matching bases. V gave up 7 bases and J gave up 3 bases, with 16 bases separating them. The CDR3 totals 14 residues. Germline V gene data show CDR1 as MNHNY and CDR2 as SVGAGI (reference sequence). In DNA form, the CDR3 reads TGTGCCAGCAAGGACAGAACCCTATTCTACGAGCAGTACTTC. This sequence encodes CASKDRTLFYEQYF.

The chain links TRBV9 to TRBJ2-7; D is unclear. The CDR3 has 14 amino acids. V shed 0 bases and J shed 4 bases, with 11 bases lying between them. The V gene's germline CDR1 is SGDLS and CDR2 YYNGEE. CDR3 loop: CASSVDGSSYEQYF. In DNA, the CDR3 is TGTGCCAGCAGCGTAGACGGTAGCAGTTACGAGCAGTACTTC.

The rearrangement joins TRBV27 to TRBJ2-3, with 7 bases that match TRBD1. This CDR3 region has 17 residues. Germline V gene data show CDR1 as MNHEY and CDR2 as SMNVEV (reference sequence). The V and J ends lost 5 bases and 4 bases, in that order; junction bases with no gene match: 15. The CDR3 DNA follows: TGTGCCAGCAGTAAATTGACAGGGTTCGAACGGGCAGATACGCAGTATTTT. Encoded protein: CASSKLTGFERADTQYF.

The V call is TRBV9, the J call TRBJ1-6; 7 bases fit TRBD1. CDR3 length: 16 residues. Germline V gene data show CDR1 as SGDLS and CDR2 as YYNGEE. V lost 1 base, J lost 2 bases, and 3 bases stayed unmatched. Here the CDR3 DNA reads TGTGCCAGCAGCGTAACAGGGGCCACCTATAATTCACCCCTCCACTTT. Its translation: CASSVTGATYNSPLHF.